The 2 T cell receptor beta chains given below trace back to one sample, sequenced in a study of multiple sclerosis patients with progressive multifocal leukoencephalopathy. Clones were read by immunoSEQ multiplex PCR, and TCRdb kept only the in-frame ones, dropping some. The data contain roughly 29,000 clones, about 90% of them singletons. Time point meaning: 12 to 13 months of natalizumab therapy. This specimen consisted of PBMCs, obtained from a patient treated with natalizumab. The receptor source for this set is a human donor with multiple sclerosis.

The CDR3, as DNA: TGTGCCAGCAGTTACGGGGAGGCGTCCTACAATGAGCAGTTCTTC. Protein sequence: CASSYGEASYNEQFF. The V and J genes are TRBV6-6 and TRBJ2-1, with a tentative D call TRBD2 (6 bases). The length of the CDR3 is 15 residues. Between the trimmed V and J ends, which lost 2 bases and 1 base, there was a span of 9 bases. Germline lookup yields CDR1 MNHNY and CDR2 SVGAGI (reference sequence).

The chain has TRBV10-3 and TRBJ1-6, with TRBD1 matching over 7 bases. The CDR3 spans 14 residues. Germline assignment: CDR1 ENHRY and CDR2 SYGVKD. V was clipped by 6 bases and J by 7 bases; unmatched bases: 6. The CDR3 loop is CAISATGNNSPLHF. The CDR3, as DNA: TGTGCCATCAGCGCGACAGGGAACAATTCACCCCTCCACTTT.